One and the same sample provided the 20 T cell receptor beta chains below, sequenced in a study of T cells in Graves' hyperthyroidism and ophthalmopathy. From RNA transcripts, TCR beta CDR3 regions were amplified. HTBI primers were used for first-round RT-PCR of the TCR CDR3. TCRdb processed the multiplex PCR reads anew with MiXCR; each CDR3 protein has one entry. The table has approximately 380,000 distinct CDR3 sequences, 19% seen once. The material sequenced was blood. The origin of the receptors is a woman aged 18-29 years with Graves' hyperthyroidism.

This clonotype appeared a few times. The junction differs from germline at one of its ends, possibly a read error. CDR3 protein: CAGSQGGQETQYF. CDR3 coding DNA: TGTGCCGGCAGCCAAGGGGGTCAAGAGACCCAGTACTTC. The chain links TRBV3-1 to TRBJ2-5; D possibly corresponds to TRBD1 (6 bases). Germline assignment: CDR1 LGHDT and CDR2 YNNKEL (reference sequence). The CDR3 runs to 13 residues.

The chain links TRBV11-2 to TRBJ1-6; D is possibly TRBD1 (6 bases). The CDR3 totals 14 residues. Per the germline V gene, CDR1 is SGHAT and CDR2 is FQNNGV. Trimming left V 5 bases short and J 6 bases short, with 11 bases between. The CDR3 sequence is CASSRGGPNSPLHF. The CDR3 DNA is TGTGCCAGCAGCCGCGGGGGGCCTAATTCACCCCTCCACTTT.

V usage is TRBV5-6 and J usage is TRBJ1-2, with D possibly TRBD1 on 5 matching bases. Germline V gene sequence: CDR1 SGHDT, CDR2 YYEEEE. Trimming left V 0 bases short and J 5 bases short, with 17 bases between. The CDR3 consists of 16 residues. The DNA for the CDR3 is TGTGCCAGCAGCTTGGAAGGGGACTCATTCAATTATGGCTACACCTTC. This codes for CASSLEGDSFNYGYTF.

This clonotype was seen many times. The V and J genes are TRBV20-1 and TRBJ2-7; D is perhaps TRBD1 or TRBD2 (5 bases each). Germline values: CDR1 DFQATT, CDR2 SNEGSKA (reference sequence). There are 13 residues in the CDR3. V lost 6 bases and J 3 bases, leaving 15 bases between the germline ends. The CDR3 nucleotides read TGCAGTGCAGAATGGGACGCGCACTACGAGCAGTACTTC. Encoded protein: CSAEWDAHYEQYF.

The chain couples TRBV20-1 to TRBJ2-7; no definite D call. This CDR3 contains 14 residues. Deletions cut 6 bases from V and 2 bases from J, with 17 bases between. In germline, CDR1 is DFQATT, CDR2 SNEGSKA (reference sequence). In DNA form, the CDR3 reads TGCAGTGCGAACTTCCGTCGGTCAACCTACGAGCAGTACTTC. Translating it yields CSANFRRSTYEQYF.

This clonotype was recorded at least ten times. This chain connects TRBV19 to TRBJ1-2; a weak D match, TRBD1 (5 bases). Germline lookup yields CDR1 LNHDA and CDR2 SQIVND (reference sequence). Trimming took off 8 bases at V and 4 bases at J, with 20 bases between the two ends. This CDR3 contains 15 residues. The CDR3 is CASSPGQGALYGYTF. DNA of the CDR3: TGTGCCAGTTCCCCGGGGCAGGGAGCCCTCTATGGCTACACCTTC. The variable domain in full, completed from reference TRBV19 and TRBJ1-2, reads DGGITQSPKYLFRKEGQNVTLSCEQNLNHDAMYWYRQDPGQGLRLIYYSQIVNDFQKGDIAEGYSVSREKKESFPLTVTSAQKNPTAFYLCASSPGQGALYGYTFGSGTRLTVV.

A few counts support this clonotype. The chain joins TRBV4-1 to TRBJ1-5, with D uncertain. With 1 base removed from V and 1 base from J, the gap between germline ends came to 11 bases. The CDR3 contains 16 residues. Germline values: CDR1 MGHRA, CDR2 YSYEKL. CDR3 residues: CASSQVIYGSNQPQHF. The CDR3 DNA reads TGCGCCAGCAGCCAAGTTATCTACGGGAGCAATCAGCCCCAGCATTTT.

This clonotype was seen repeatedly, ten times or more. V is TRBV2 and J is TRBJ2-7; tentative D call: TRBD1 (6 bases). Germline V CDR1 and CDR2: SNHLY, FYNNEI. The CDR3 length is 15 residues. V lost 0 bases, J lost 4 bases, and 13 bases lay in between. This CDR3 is CASSEAIQGNYEQYF. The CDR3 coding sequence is TGTGCCAGCAGTGAAGCCATACAGGGAAATTACGAGCAGTACTTC.

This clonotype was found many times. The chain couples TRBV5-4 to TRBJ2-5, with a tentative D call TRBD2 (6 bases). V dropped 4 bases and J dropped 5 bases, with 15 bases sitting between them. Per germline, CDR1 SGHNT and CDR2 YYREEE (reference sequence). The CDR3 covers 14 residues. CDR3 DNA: TGTGCCAGCAGCATACCCGGGAGTCGGGAGACCCAGTACTTC. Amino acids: CASSIPGSRETQYF. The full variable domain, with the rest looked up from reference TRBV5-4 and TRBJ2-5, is ETGVTQSPTHLIKTRGQQVTLRCSSQSGHNTVSWYQQALGQGPQFIFQYYREEENGRGNFPPRFSGLQFPNYSSELNVNALELDDSALYLCASSIPGSRETQYFGPGTRLLVL.

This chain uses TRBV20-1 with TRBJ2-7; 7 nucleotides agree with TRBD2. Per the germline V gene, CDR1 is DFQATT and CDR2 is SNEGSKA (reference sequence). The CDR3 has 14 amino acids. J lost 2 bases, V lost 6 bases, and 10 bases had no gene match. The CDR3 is CSAWGLGGAYEQYF. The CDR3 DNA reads TGCAGTGCCTGGGGCTTGGGGGGGGCCTACGAGCAGTACTTC.

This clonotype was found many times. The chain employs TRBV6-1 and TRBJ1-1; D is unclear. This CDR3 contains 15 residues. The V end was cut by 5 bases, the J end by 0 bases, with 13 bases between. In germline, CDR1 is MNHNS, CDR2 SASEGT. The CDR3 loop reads CASSTKPYMNTEAFF. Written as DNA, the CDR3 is TGTGCCAGCAGTACCAAGCCATATATGAACACTGAAGCTTTCTTT.

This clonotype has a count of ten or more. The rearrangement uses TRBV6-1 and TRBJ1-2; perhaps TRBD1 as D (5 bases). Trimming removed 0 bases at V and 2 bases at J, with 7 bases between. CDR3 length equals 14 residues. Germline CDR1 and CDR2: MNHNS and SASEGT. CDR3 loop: CASSEAKGNYGYTF. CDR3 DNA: TGTGCCAGCAGTGAAGCGAAGGGGAACTATGGCTACACCTTC.

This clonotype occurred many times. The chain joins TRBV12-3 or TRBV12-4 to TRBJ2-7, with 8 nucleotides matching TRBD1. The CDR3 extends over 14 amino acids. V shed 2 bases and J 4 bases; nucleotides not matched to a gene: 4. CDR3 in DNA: TGTGCCAGCAGTTTAAGGGACAGGCGGTACGAGCAGTACTTC. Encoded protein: CASSLRDRRYEQYF.

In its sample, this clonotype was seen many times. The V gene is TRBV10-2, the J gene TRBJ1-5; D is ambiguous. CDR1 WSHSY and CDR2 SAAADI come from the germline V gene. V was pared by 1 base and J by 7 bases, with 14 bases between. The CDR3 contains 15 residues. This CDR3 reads CASSELMGSNQPQHF. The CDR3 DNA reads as TGCGCCAGCAGTGAGTTAATGGGCAGTAACCAGCCCCAGCATTTT.

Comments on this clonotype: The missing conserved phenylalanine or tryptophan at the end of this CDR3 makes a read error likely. CDR3 sequence (DNA): TGCGCCAGCAGCTTAGCCTTTAACTATGGCTACACCTTG. Amino acids: CASSLAFNYGYTL. The rearrangement links TRBV5-1 to TRBJ1-2; D unresolved. V lost 2 bases to trimming and J lost 1 base, with 6 bases between them. The germline V gene encodes CDR1 SGHRS and CDR2 YFSETQ. The CDR3 consists of 13 residues.

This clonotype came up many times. As DNA, the CDR3 is TGTGCCAGCAGGGACAGGGGTCCTTCGAACACTGAAGCTTTCTTT. This codes for CASRDRGPSNTEAFF. The genes are TRBV5-8 and TRBJ1-1; the match to TRBD1 covers 9 bases. The CDR3 spans 15 residues. V was pared by 5 bases and J by 1 base, with 6 bases of the junction left unmatched. CDR1 SGHTS and CDR2 YDEGEE come from the germline V gene.

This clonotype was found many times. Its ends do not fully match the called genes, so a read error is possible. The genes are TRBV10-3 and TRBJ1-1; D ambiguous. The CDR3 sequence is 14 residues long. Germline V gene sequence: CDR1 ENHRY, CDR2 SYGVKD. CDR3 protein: CAISESSVNAEAFF. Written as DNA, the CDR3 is TGTGCCATCAGTGAGTCTTCAGTGAACGCTGAAGCTTTCTTT.

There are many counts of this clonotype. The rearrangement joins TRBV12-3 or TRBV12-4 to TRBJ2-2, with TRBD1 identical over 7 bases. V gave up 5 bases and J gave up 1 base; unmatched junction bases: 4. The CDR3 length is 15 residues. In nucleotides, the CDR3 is TGTGCCAGCAGTCCCAGGACAGGGAACACCGGGGAGCTGTTTTTT. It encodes CASSPRTGNTGELFF.

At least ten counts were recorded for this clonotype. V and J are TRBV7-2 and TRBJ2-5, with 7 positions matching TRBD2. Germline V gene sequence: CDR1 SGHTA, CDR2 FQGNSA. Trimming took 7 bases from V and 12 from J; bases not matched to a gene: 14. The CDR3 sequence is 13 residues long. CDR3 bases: TGTGCCAGCAACGCAGACGGAATCGGACTAGAGTACTTC. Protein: CASNADGIGLEYF.

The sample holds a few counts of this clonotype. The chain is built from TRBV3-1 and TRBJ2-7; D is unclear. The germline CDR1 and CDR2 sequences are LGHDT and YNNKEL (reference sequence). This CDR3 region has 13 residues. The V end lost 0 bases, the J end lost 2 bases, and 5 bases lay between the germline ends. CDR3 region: CASSQDAAYEQYF. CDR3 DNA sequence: TGTGCCAGCAGCCAAGATGCAGCCTACGAGCAGTACTTC.